The 3 T cell receptor beta chains below were found in one sample sequenced in a study of T-cell memory formation after mild COVID-19. TCRdb independently ran MiXCR on the 5' RACE reads; one entry per CDR3 protein. The repertoire holds roughly 250,000 distinct CDR3 sequences, with around 15% as singletons. The sequencing sample was made of PBMCs or a T cell subset sorted from them (not recorded which). The receptors stem from a man aged 18-30 years who had mild COVID-19 (a few samples of this study predate the infection). Cell type and time point are not known.

Only a few counts were recorded for this clonotype. This chain links TRBV5-1 with TRBJ1-1; a weak D match, TRBD1 (5 bases). The length of the CDR3 is 14 residues. Germline CDR1 is SGHRS and CDR2 is YFSETQ. Trimming pared 6 bases from V and 0 bases from J, leaving 12 bases between. For the CDR3, the DNA is TGCGCCAGCACCTGGGACGTTTTGAACACTGAAGCTTTCTTT. Protein sequence: CASTWDVLNTEAFF. Variable domain in full (rest from reference TRBV5-1 and TRBJ1-1): KAGVTQTPRYLIKTRGQQVTLSCSPISGHRSVSWYQQTPGQGLQFLFEYFSETQRNKGNFPGRFSGRQFSNSRSEMNVSTLELGDSALYLCASTWDVLNTEAFFGQGTRLTVV.

This clonotype was detected a few times. DNA of the CDR3: TGTGCCAGCAGCCGGGACAGGAGGAACACTGAAGCTTTCTTT. Translation gives CASSRDRRNTEAFF. V and J are TRBV3-1 and TRBJ1-1; 8 positions match TRBD1. V lost 4 bases and J lost 1; bases outside the gene matches: 2. The germline gives CDR1 LGHDT, CDR2 YNNKEL (reference sequence). The length of the CDR3 is 14 residues.

The chain has TRBV5-6 and TRBJ2-7; D call uncertain. Germline lookup yields CDR1 SGHDT and CDR2 YYEEEE. The V gene lost 2 bases and the J gene lost 4 bases, with 7 bases spanning the gap. The CDR3 runs 12 residues. The CDR3 sequence is CASSFSQYEQYV. The CDR3 bases are TGTGCCAGCAGCTTTTCCCAATACGAGCAGTACGTC.